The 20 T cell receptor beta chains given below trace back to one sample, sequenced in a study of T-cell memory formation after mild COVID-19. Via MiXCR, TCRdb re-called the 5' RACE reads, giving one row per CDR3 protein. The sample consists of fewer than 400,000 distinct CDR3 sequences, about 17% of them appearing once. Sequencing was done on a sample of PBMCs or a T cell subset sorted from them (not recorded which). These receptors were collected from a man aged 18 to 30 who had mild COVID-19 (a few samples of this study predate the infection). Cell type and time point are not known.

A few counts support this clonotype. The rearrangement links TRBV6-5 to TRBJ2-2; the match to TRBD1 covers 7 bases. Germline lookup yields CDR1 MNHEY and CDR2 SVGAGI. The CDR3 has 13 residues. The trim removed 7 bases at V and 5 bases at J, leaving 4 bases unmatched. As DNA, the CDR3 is TGTGCCAGCACCCCGACAGGGACCGGGGAGCTGTTTTTT. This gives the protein CASTPTGTGELFF.

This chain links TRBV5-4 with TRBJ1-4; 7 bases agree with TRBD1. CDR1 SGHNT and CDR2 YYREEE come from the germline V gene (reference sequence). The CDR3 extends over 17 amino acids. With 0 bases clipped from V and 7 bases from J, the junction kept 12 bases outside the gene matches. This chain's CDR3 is CASSLGSVQGSSEKLFF. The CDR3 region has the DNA TGTGCCAGCAGCTTGGGGAGTGTACAGGGGTCGTCTGAAAAACTGTTTTTT.

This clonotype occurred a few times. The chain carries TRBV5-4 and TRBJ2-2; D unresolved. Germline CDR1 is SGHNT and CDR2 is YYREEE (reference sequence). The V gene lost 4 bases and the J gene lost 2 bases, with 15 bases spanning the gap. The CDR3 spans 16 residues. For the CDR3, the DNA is TGTGCCAGCAGCAGAAAAGCAGGAATTAACACCGGGGAGCTGTTTTTT. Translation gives CASSRKAGINTGELFF.

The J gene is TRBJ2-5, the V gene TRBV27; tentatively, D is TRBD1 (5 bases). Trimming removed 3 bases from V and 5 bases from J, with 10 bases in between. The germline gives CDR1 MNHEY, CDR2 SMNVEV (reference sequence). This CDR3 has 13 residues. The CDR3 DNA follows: TGTGCCAGCAGTTTTAGCAGGGATGAGACCCAGTACTTC. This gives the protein CASSFSRDETQYF.

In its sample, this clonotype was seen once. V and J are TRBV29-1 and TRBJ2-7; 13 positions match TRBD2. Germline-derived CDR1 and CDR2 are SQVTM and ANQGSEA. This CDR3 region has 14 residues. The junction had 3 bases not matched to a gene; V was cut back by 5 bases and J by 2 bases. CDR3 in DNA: TGCAGCGTTCTTGGACTAGCGGGAGCCTACGAGCAGTACTTC. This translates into CSVLGLAGAYEQYF.

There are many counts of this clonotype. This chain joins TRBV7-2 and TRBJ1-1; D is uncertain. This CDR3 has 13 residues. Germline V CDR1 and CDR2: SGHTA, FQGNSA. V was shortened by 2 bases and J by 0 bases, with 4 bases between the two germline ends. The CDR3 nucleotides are TGTGCCAGCAGCTTAATTGTGAACACTGAAGCTTTCTTT. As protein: CASSLIVNTEAFF.

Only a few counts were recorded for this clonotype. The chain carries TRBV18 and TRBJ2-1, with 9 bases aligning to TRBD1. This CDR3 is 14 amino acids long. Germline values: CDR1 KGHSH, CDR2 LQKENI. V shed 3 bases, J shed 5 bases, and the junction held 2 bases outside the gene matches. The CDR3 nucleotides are TGTGCCAGCTCACCCAGGGACAGGGACAATGAGCAGTTCTTC. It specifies CASSPRDRDNEQFF.

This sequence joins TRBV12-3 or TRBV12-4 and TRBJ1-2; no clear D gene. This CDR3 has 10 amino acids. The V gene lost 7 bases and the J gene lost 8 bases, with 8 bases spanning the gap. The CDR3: CASTPGGYTF. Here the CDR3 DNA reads TGTGCCAGCACCCCCGGGGGCTACACCTTC.

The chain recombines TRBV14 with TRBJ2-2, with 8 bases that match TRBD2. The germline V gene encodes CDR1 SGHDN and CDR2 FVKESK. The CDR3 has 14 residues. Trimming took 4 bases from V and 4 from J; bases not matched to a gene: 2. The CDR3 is CASSRGGPTGELFF. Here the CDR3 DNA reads TGTGCCAGCAGCCGCGGGGGGCCCACCGGGGAGCTGTTTTTT. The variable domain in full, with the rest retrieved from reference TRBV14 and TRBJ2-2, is EAGVTQFPSHSVIEKGQTVTLRCDPISGHDNLYWYRRVMGKEIKFLLHFVKESKQDESGMPNNRFLAERTGGTYSTLKVQPAELEDSGVYFCASSRGGPTGELFFGEGSRLTVL.

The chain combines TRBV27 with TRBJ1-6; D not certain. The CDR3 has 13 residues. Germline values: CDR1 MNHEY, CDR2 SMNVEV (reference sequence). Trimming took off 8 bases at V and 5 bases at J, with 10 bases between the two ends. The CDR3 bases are TGTGCCAGCTGCTCCGGGAATAATTCACCCCTCCACTTT. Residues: CASCSGNNSPLHF.

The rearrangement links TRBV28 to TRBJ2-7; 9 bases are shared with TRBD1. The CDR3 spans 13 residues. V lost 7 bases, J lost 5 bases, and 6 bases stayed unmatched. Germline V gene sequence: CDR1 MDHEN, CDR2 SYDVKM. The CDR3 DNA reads TGTGCCAGCAATCCGGGACAGGGCGACGAGCAGTACTTC. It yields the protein CASNPGQGDEQYF.

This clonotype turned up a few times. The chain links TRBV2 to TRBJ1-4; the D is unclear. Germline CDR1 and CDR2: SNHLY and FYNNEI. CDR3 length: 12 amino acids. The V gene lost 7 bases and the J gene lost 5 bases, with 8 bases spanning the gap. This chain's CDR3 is CASTLYNEKLFF. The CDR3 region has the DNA TGTGCCAGCACGTTATACAATGAAAAACTGTTTTTT. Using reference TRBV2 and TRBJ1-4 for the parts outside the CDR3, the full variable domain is EPEVTQTPSHQVTQMGQEVILRCVPISNHLYFYWYRQILGQKVEFLVSFYNNEISEKSEIFDDQFSVERPDGSNFTLKIRSTKLEDSAMYFCASTLYNEKLFFGSGTQLSVL.

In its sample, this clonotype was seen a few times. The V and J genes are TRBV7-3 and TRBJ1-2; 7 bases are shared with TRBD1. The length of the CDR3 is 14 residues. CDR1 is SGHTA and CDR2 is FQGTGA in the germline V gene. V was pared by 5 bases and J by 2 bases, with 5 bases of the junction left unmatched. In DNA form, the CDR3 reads TGTGCCAGCAGCCCGACAGGGTGGAACTATGGCTACACCTTC. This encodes CASSPTGWNYGYTF. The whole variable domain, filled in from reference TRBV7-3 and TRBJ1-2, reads GAGVSQTPSNKVTEKGKYVELRCDPISGHTALYWYRQSLGQGPEFLIYFQGTGAADDSGLPNDRFFAVRPEGSVSTLKIQRTERGDSAVYLCASSPTGWNYGYTFGSGTRLTVV.

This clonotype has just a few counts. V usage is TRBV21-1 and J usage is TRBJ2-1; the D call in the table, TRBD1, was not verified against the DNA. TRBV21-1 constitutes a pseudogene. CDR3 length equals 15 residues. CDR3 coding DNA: TGTGCCAGCACCATCAAGGGACAGGGCTACAATGAGCAGTTCTTC. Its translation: CASTIKGQGYNEQFF.

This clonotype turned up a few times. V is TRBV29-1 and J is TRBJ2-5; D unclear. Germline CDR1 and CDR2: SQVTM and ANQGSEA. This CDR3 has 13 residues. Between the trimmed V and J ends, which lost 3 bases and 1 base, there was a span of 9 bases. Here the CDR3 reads CSVEVRLQETQYF. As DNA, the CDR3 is TGCAGCGTTGAGGTCAGACTCCAAGAGACCCAGTACTTC.

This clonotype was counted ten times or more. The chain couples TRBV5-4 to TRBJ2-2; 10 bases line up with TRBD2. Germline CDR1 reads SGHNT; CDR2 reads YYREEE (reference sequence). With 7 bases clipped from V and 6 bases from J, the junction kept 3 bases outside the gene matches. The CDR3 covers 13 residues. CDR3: CASWSGGAGELFF. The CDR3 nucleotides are TGTGCCAGCTGGAGCGGGGGGGCCGGGGAGCTGTTTTTT.

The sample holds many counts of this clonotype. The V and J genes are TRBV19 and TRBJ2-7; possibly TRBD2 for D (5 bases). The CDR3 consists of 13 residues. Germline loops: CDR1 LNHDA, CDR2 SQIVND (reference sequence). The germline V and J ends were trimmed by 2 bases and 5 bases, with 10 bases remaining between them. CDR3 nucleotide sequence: TGTGCCAGTAGTATAAGGCTGCGGGACGAGCAGTACTTC. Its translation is CASSIRLRDEQYF.

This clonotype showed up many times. CDR3 sequence: CASSRYDRAFTDTQYF. The DNA of the CDR3 is TGTGCCAGCAGCCGGTACGACAGGGCCTTCACAGATACGCAGTATTTT. This chain links TRBV4-2 with TRBJ2-3; the match to TRBD1 covers 7 bases. This CDR3 region has 16 residues. J gave up 2 bases and V 4 bases, and 9 bases lay outside the gene matches. Germline lookup yields CDR1 LGHNA and CDR2 YNFKEQ.

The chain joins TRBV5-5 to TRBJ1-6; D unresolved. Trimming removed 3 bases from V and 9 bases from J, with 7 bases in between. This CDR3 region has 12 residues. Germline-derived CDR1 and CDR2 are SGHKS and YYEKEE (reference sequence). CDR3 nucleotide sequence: TGTGCCAGCAGCTCTACTACTTCACCCCTCCACTTT. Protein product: CASSSTTSPLHF.

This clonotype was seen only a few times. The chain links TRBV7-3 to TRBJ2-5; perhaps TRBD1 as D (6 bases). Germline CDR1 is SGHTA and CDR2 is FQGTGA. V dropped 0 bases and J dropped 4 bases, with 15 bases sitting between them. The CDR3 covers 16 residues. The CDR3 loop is CASSLTPREGGETQYF. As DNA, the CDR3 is TGTGCCAGCAGCTTAACGCCAAGGGAAGGGGGAGAGACCCAGTACTTC. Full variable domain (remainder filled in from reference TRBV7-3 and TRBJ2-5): GAGVSQTPSNKVTEKGKYVELRCDPISGHTALYWYRQSLGQGPEFLIYFQGTGAADDSGLPNDRFFAVRPEGSVSTLKIQRTERGDSAVYLCASSLTPREGGETQYFGPGTRLLVL.